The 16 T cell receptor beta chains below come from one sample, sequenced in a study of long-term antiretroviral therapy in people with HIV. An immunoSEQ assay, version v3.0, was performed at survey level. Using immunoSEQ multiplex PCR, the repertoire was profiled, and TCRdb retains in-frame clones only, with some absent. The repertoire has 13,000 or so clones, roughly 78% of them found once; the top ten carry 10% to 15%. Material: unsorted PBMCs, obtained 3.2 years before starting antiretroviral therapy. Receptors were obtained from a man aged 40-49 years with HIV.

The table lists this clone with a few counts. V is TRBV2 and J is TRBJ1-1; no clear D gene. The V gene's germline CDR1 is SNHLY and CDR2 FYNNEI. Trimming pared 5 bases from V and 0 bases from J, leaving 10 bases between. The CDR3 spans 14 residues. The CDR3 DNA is TGTGCCAGCAGTTCAGGTTACATGAACACTGAAGCTTTCTTT. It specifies CASSSGYMNTEAFF.

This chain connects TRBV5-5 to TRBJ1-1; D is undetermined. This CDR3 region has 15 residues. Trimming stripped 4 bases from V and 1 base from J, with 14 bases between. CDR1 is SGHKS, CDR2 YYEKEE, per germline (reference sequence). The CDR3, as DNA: TGTGCCAGCAGCACCCGGAGGGTGGGGAACACTGAAGCTTTCTTT. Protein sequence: CASSTRRVGNTEAFF. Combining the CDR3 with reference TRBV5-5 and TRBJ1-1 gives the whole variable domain DAGVTQSPTHLIKTRGQQVTLRCSPISGHKSVSWYQQVLGQGPQFIFQYYEKEERGRGNFPDRFSARQFPNYSSELNVNALLLGDSALYLCASSTRRVGNTEAFFGQGTRLTVV.

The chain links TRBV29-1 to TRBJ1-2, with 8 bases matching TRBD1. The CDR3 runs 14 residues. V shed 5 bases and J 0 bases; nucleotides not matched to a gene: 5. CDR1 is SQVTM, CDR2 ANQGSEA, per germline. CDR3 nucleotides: TGCAGCGTTACTGGACAGGGCACTAACTATGGCTACACCTTC. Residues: CSVTGQGTNYGYTF.

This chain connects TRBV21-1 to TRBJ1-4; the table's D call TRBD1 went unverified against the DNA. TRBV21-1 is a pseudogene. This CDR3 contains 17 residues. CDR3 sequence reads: CASSIYPDRGRAEKLFF. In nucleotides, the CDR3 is TGTGCCAGCAGCATATACCCGGACAGGGGGAGAGCTGAAAAACTGTTTTTT.

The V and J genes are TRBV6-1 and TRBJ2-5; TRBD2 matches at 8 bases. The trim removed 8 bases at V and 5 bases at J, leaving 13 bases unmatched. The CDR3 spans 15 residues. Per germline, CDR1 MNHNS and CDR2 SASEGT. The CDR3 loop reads CASQDWRGVGETQYF. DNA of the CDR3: TGTGCCAGCCAGGACTGGCGGGGGGTCGGTGAGACCCAGTACTTC.

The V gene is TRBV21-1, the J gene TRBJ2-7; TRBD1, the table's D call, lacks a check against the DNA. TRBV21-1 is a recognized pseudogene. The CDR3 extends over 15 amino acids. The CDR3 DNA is TGTGCCAGCAGCAAAGCGCCAGGGGGCGGCTATGAGCAGTACTTC. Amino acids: CASSKAPGGGYEQYF.

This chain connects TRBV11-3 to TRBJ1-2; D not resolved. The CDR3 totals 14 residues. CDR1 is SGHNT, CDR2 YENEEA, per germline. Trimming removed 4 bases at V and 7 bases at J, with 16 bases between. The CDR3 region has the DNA TGTGCCAGCAGCTCAGCTAGGGCTTCTAGTGGCTACACCTTC. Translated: CASSSARASSGYTF.

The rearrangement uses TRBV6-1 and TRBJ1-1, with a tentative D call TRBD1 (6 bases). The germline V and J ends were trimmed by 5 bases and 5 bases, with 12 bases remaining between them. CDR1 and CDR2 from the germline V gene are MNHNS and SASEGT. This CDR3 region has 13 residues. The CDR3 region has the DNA TGTGCCAGCAGTAAGTCAGGGGAAACTGAAGCTTTCTTT. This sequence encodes CASSKSGETEAFF.

Here the CDR3 DNA reads TGTGCCAGCAGCTTACACGCAGGGGAGAACACTGAAGCTTTCTTT. Translation gives CASSLHAGENTEAFF. The gene calls are TRBV7-6 and TRBJ1-1, with D perhaps matching TRBD1 (6 bases). This CDR3 region has 15 residues. Trimming pared 2 bases from V and 1 base from J, leaving 11 bases between. CDR1 SGHVS and CDR2 FNYEAQ come from the germline V gene. Complete variable domain (other parts from reference TRBV7-6 and TRBJ1-1): GAGVSQSPRYKVTKRGQDVALRCDPISGHVSLYWYRQALGQGPEFLTYFNYEAQQDKSGLPNDRFSAERPEGSISTLTIQRTEQRDSAMYRCASSLHAGENTEAFFGQGTRLTVV.

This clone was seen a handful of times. The CDR3 region has the DNA TGTGCCAGCAGAACCGGGACAGGCAACTACGAGCAGTACTTC. Its protein product is CASRTGTGNYEQYF. The chain employs TRBV27 and TRBJ2-7; TRBD1 agrees at 8 bases. Germline CDR1 and CDR2: MNHEY and SMNVEV (reference sequence). The CDR3 is 14 amino acids. Trimming at V came to 6 bases and at J to 3 bases, leaving 7 bases not matched to a gene.

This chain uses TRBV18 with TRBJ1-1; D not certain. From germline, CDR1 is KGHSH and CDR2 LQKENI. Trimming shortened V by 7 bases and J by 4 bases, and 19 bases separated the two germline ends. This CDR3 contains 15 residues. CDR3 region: CASFNGRVQGTEAFF. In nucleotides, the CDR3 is TGTGCCAGCTTCAACGGCCGGGTCCAAGGCACTGAAGCTTTCTTT.

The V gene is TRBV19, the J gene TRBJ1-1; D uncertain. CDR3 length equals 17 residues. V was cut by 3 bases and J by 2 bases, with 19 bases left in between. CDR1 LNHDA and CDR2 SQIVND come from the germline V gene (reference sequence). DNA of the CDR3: TGTGCCAGTAGTATGGACGCCCGGGAAAGCCTCAACACTGAAGCTTTCTTT. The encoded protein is CASSMDARESLNTEAFF.

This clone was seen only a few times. CDR3 sequence (DNA): TGTGCCAGCTCAGACAGGGTTGGAGACTATGGCTACACCTTC. It yields the protein CASSDRVGDYGYTF. The V call is TRBV18, the J call TRBJ1-2; 7 bases align to TRBD1. CDR3 length equals 14 residues. The germline CDR1 and CDR2 sequences are KGHSH and LQKENI. V shed 5 bases, J shed 3 bases, and the junction held 6 bases outside the gene matches.

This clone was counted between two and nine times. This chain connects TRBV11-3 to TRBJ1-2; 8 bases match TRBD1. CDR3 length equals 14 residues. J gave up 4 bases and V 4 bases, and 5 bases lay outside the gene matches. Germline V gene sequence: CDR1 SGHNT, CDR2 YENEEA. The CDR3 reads CASSWQGAAYGYTF. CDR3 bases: TGTGCCAGCAGCTGGCAGGGGGCGGCCTATGGCTACACCTTC. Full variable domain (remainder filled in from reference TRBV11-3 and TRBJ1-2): EAGVVQSPRYKIIEKKQPVAFWCNPISGHNTLYWYLQNLGQGPELLIRYENEEAVDDSQLPKDRFSAERLKGVDSTLKIQPAELGDSAVYLCASSWQGAAYGYTFGSGTRLTVV.

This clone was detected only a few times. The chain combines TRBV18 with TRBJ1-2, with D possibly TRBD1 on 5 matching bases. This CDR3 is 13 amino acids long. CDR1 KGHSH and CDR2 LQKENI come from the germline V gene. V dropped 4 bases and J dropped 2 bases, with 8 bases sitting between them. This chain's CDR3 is CASSQQENYGYTF. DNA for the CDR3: TGTGCCAGCTCACAACAGGAAAACTATGGCTACACCTTC.

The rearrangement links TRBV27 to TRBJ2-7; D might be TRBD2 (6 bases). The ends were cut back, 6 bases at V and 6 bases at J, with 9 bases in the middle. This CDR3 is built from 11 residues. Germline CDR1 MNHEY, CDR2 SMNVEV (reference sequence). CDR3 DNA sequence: TGTGCCAGCAGCTTGGGAGGCGAGCAGTACTTC. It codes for CASSLGGEQYF.